This entry features one TCR beta chain sequence. The data originate from a study of blood T cell repertoires in COVID-19. On the study more broadly: The samples span acute and convalescent COVID-19 from the United States, Italy and Spain. PBMCs, B-cell-depleted T cells, or T cells were the source of the cDNA or gDNA that made up the material.

Unmatched junction bases numbered 8, after V lost 6 bases and J lost 4 bases. Germline V gene lookup returns CDR1 SNHLY and CDR2 FYNNEI. The CDR3 is 14 amino acids. In the authors' methods: For nucleated cells, counts were estimated from reference gene primer amplification. This table comes from immunoSEQ multiplex PCR, and its TCRdb copy is limited to in-frame clones, with some not included. Clone size and V and J calls were adopted from that table, with D and trimming inferred from the DNA. The sample lists around 270,000 clones; about 86% were seen once. This clonotype was obtained from a young man with active or convalescent COVID-19. The sequencing input was peripheral blood. This sequence joins TRBV2 and TRBJ1-2; 7 bases align to TRBD1. This CDR3 reads CASRDRVLSYGYTF. The CDR3 DNA follows: TGTGCCAGCAGAGACAGGGTTCTGAGCTATGGCTACACCTTC.